Each of the 31 T cell receptor beta chains below was sequenced from the same sample in a study of blood T cell repertoires in COVID-19. Produced via immunoSEQ multiplex PCR; TCRdb's table is partial and in-frame only. The sample carries 140,000 to 150,000 clones, around 84% recorded once. Sequencing used peripheral blood. The receptors stem from a human donor in a cohort sampled during active COVID-19.

The chain uses TRBV19 and TRBJ1-5, with 7 bases identical to TRBD1. The V segment lost 9 bases and the J segment 0 bases; nucleotides outside the gene matches: 17. Per germline, CDR1 LNHDA and CDR2 SQIVND (reference sequence). The CDR3 has 18 amino acids. The CDR3, as DNA: TGTGCCAGCCTAAACCGGGACAGAGAGACCCTTAGCAATCAGCCCCAGCATTTT. It codes for CASLNRDRETLSNQPQHF.

J is TRBJ1-2 and V is TRBV29-1, with 7 bases fitting TRBD1. This CDR3 has 14 residues. Germline CDR1 and CDR2: SQVTM and ANQGSEA. Germline trimming cut 1 base from V and 4 bases from J; bases unmatched to any gene: 6. Here the CDR3 DNA reads TGCAGCGTTGAAGGAATACAGGGGTTCTATGGCTACACCTTC. Encoded protein: CSVEGIQGFYGYTF.

The chain uses TRBV9 and TRBJ2-2; tentative D call: TRBD1 (6 bases). CDR1 and CDR2 from the germline V gene are SGDLS and YYNGEE. The CDR3 totals 15 residues. The V and J ends lost 3 bases and 7 bases respectively, with 16 bases between them. Written as DNA, the CDR3 is TGTGCCAGCAGCGCAGACAGGCAATGGAACGGGGAGCTGTTTTTT. It codes for CASSADRQWNGELFF.

CDR3 protein: CASGLLSRTGEFQPQHF. Written as DNA, the CDR3 is TGTGCTAGTGGTTTGTTGTCCAGGACAGGGGAGTTTCAGCCCCAGCATTTT. The genes are TRBV12-5 and TRBJ1-5, with 9 bases identical to TRBD1. The CDR3 is 17 residues long. Germline V lookup: CDR1 LGHNT, CDR2 FRNRAP. Losses at the gene ends were 2 bases for V and 6 bases for J; bases not matched to a gene: 11.

This clone was detected once. The chain is built from TRBV6-5 and TRBJ2-2; 9 nucleotides agree with TRBD2. V trimming: 4 bases; J trimming: 0 bases; junction bases outside the gene matches: 3. The CDR3 is 16 residues long. The germline gives CDR1 MNHEY, CDR2 SVGAGI. CDR3 protein: CASSWRGGANTGELFF. The CDR3 DNA reads as TGTGCCAGCAGTTGGCGCGGGGGGGCGAACACCGGGGAGCTGTTTTTT.

The gene calls are TRBV7-2 and TRBJ2-5; 8 bases align to TRBD1. Germline values: CDR1 SGHTA, CDR2 FQGNSA. V lost 2 bases, J lost 4 bases, and 3 bases stayed unmatched. The CDR3 consists of 14 residues. The CDR3 region is CASSLSDRGETQYF. CDR3 nucleotide sequence: TGTGCCAGCAGCTTAAGCGACAGGGGAGAGACCCAGTACTTC.

The chain uses TRBV9 and TRBJ2-1; TRBD1 aligns across 8 bases. Germline V gene sequence: CDR1 SGDLS, CDR2 YYNGEE. V shed 0 bases, J shed 5 bases, and the junction held 4 bases outside the gene matches. This CDR3 comprises 15 residues. The DNA of the CDR3 is TGTGCCAGCAGCGTAGACCCAGGGGGCCACAATGAGCAGTTCTTC. It translates to CASSVDPGGHNEQFF. Combining the CDR3 with reference TRBV9 and TRBJ2-1 gives the whole variable domain DSGVTQTPKHLITATGQRVTLRCSPRSGDLSVYWYQQSLDQGLQFLIQYYNGEERAKGNILERFSAQQFPDLHSELNLSSLELGDSALYFCASSVDPGGHNEQFFGPGTRLTVL.

This sequence joins TRBV10-3 and TRBJ2-5, with a possible D match to TRBD1 (6 bases). V lost 0 bases to trimming and J lost 4 bases, with 9 bases between them. CDR1 and CDR2 (germline): ENHRY, SYGVKD. This CDR3 spans 14 amino acids. DNA for the CDR3: TGTGCCATCAGTGAGTCTGGCAGGGGAGAGACCCAGTACTTC. Its translation is CAISESGRGETQYF.

The rearrangement joins TRBV2 to TRBJ2-2, with 8 bases matching TRBD1. Losses at the gene ends were 3 bases for V and 5 bases for J; bases not matched to a gene: 5. This CDR3 is 15 amino acids long. Germline assignment: CDR1 SNHLY and CDR2 FYNNEI. In DNA, the CDR3 is TGTGCCAGCAGTGAGAGGACAGGGAAAACCGGGGAGCTGTTTTTT. Amino acids: CASSERTGKTGELFF. Supplemented by reference TRBV2 and TRBJ2-2, the full variable domain reads EPEVTQTPSHQVTQMGQEVILRCVPISNHLYFYWYRQILGQKVEFLVSFYNNEISEKSEIFDDQFSVERPDGSNFTLKIRSTKLEDSAMYFCASSERTGKTGELFFGEGSRLTVL.

The table lists this clone with a few counts. CDR3 protein: CASSRARTPYEQYF. Written as DNA, the CDR3 is TGCGCCAGCAGCCGAGCGAGGACACCCTACGAGCAGTACTTC. The chain employs TRBV4-1 and TRBJ2-7, with TRBD1 as a possible D gene (5 bases). Germline-derived CDR1 and CDR2 are MGHRA and YSYEKL. Trimming left V 4 bases short and J 2 bases short, with 12 bases between. The CDR3 has 14 residues.

This rearrangement joins TRBV7-8 to TRBJ2-5, with a tentative D call TRBD1 (6 bases). There are 13 residues in the CDR3. Germline loops: CDR1 SGHVS, CDR2 FQNEAQ. Trimming removed 0 bases at V and 4 bases at J, with 6 bases between. In DNA form, the CDR3 reads TGTGCCAGCAGCTTAGCGGGGGCAGAGACCCAGTACTTC. Protein product: CASSLAGAETQYF.

This clone was recorded many times. The chain uses TRBV18 and TRBJ2-5, with 11 bases fitting TRBD2. Germline V lookup: CDR1 KGHSH, CDR2 LQKENI. The CDR3 is made up of 16 amino acids. With 2 bases clipped from V and 2 bases from J, the junction kept 4 bases outside the gene matches. CDR3 residues: CASSPRLAGGQETQYF. The CDR3 region has the DNA TGTGCCAGCTCACCAAGGCTAGCGGGGGGACAAGAGACCCAGTACTTC. The whole variable domain, remainder taken from reference TRBV18 and TRBJ2-5, is NAGVMQNPRHLVRRRGQEARLRCSPMKGHSHVYWYRQLPEEGLKFMVYLQKENIIDESGMPKERFSAEFPKEGPSILRIQQVVRGDSAAYFCASSPRLAGGQETQYFGPGTRLLVL.

V usage is TRBV30 and J usage is TRBJ2-1, with no clear D. Germline V gives CDR1 GTSNPN, CDR2 SVGIG (reference sequence). Trimming took 2 bases from V and 0 from J, leaving 11 bases between them. CDR3 size: 15 residues. The CDR3 sequence: CAWSPYLSSYNEQFF. The CDR3 DNA is TGTGCCTGGAGTCCTTACCTGAGCTCCTACAATGAGCAGTTCTTC.

This CDR3 is CASSPKETQYF. The CDR3 nucleotides read TGTGCCAGCAGTCCCAAAGAGACCCAGTACTTC. This chain joins TRBV16 and TRBJ2-5, with no clear D. Germline CDR1 is KGHSY and CDR2 is FQNENV. The CDR3 is 11 residues long. Trimming shortened V by 6 bases and J by 3 bases, and 5 bases separated the two germline ends.

The V gene is TRBV5-1, the J gene TRBJ2-2; 10 nucleotides match TRBD2. Germline trimming cut 4 bases from V and 0 bases from J; bases unmatched to any gene: 9. From germline, CDR1 is SGHRS and CDR2 YFSETQ. The CDR3 runs 18 residues. CDR3 nucleotide sequence: TGCGCCAGCAGCACAGGAATACTAGCGGGGACGAACACCGGGGAGCTGTTTTTT. Its translation: CASSTGILAGTNTGELFF.

In this sample, this clone turned up a few times. This chain uses TRBV9 with TRBJ1-1; D might be TRBD1 (6 bases). V dropped 4 bases and J dropped 4 bases, with 14 bases sitting between them. This CDR3 has 14 residues. Germline V gene data show CDR1 as SGDLS and CDR2 as YYNGEE. CDR3 loop: CASSPGQRGTEAFF. CDR3 nucleotide sequence: TGTGCCAGCAGCCCTGGACAGAGGGGCACTGAAGCTTTCTTT.

The chain employs TRBV6-5 and TRBJ1-1; 7 nucleotides line up with TRBD1. The CDR3 has 15 amino acids. Germline V gene sequence: CDR1 MNHEY, CDR2 SVGAGI. V lost 6 bases and J lost 2; bases outside the gene matches: 9. The CDR3 DNA reads as TGTGCCAGCAGATTAACCTGGACAGGAAACACTGAAGCTTTCTTT. Translating gives CASRLTWTGNTEAFF.

The chain joins TRBV7-2 to TRBJ2-2; D is ambiguous. The germline CDR1 and CDR2 sequences are SGHTA and FQGNSA. V lost 5 bases and J 1 base, leaving 8 bases between the germline ends. The CDR3 length is 14 residues. The DNA of the CDR3 is TGTGCCAGCAGCGCGTCAGGGAACACCGGGGAGCTGTTTTTT. Translation: CASSASGNTGELFF.

V usage is TRBV30 and J usage is TRBJ2-1, with 7 bases fitting TRBD2. The CDR3 consists of 16 residues. Germline values: CDR1 GTSNPN, CDR2 SVGIG (reference sequence). The V and J ends lost 0 bases and 7 bases, in that order; junction bases with no gene match: 12. CDR3 sequence: CAWSVPGLAAFNEQFF. The DNA for the CDR3 is TGTGCCTGGAGTGTACCCGGGCTAGCGGCTTTTAATGAGCAGTTCTTC.

The V call is TRBV19, the J call TRBJ2-7; D uncertain. CDR3 length: 14 residues. Trimming removed 1 base from V and 1 base from J, with 8 bases in between. In germline, CDR1 is LNHDA, CDR2 SQIVND (reference sequence). CDR3 coding DNA: TGTGCCAGTAGTATAGGACTTAAGTCCTACGAGCAGTACTTC. Amino acids: CASSIGLKSYEQYF.

The DNA for the CDR3 is TGTGCCAGCAGCCAAGATTTACCGGGTGCCTACGAGCAGTACTTC. This sequence encodes CASSQDLPGAYEQYF. J is TRBJ2-7 and V is TRBV3-1 (or the pseudogene TRBV3-2); D not resolved. Trimming removed 0 bases from V and 2 bases from J, with 11 bases in between. The CDR3 covers 15 residues. Germline V CDR1 and CDR2: LGHDT, YNNKEL (reference sequence).

The chain employs TRBV9 and TRBJ2-2, with TRBD1 identical over 9 bases. The trim removed 1 base at V and 2 bases at J, leaving 3 bases unmatched. Germline CDR1 is SGDLS and CDR2 is YYNGEE. CDR3 length: 16 amino acids. As DNA, the CDR3 is TGTGCCAGCAGCGTAAGGACAGGGGCTAACACCGGGGAGCTGTTTTTT. It encodes CASSVRTGANTGELFF. Full variable domain (remainder filled in from reference TRBV9 and TRBJ2-2): DSGVTQTPKHLITATGQRVTLRCSPRSGDLSVYWYQQSLDQGLQFLIQYYNGEERAKGNILERFSAQQFPDLHSELNLSSLELGDSALYFCASSVRTGANTGELFFGEGSRLTVL.

The chain has TRBV5-6 and TRBJ2-3; TRBD2 agrees at 8 bases. The CDR3 spans 14 residues. CDR1 is SGHDT, CDR2 YYEEEE, per germline. V was pared by 0 bases and J by 5 bases, with 2 bases of the junction left unmatched. CDR3 sequence (DNA): TGTGCCAGCAGCTTGGGACTAGCGATAGATACGCAGTATTTT. Translated, it gives CASSLGLAIDTQYF. The whole variable domain, filled in from reference TRBV5-6 and TRBJ2-3, reads DAGVTQSPTHLIKTRGQQVTLRCSPKSGHDTVSWYQQALGQGPQFIFQYYEEEERQRGNFPDRFSGHQFPNYSSELNVNALLLGDSALYLCASSLGLAIDTQYFGPGTRLTVL.

This rearrangement joins TRBV12-3 or TRBV12-4 to TRBJ2-2; D call uncertain. This CDR3 is 12 amino acids long. Trimming stripped 6 bases from V and 8 bases from J, with 10 bases between. The CDR3 coding sequence is TGTGCCAGCAGACCGACATCAGGGGAGCTGTTTTTT. This encodes CASRPTSGELFF.

The CDR3 protein is CATSRDGANHNSPLHF. The CDR3 nucleotides are TGTGCCACCAGCAGAGATGGGGCTAACCATAATTCACCCCTCCACTTT. The V gene is TRBV15, the J gene TRBJ1-6; perhaps TRBD1 as D (5 bases). Germline assignment: CDR1 LNHNV and CDR2 YYDKDF (reference sequence). Trimming stripped 0 bases from V and 5 bases from J, with 11 bases between. The length of the CDR3 is 16 residues.

The chain combines TRBV6-6 with TRBJ2-3; TRBD2 agrees at 12 bases. CDR3 size: 15 residues. Trimming at V came to 6 bases and at J to 6 bases, leaving 7 bases not matched to a gene. The germline CDR1 and CDR2 sequences are MNHNY and SVGAGI (reference sequence). CDR3 DNA: TGTGCCAGCAGCACCACTAGCGGGGGGTTGGATACGCAGTATTTT. Translation: CASSTTSGGLDTQYF.

The rearrangement joins TRBV18 to TRBJ2-7; 8 nucleotides agree with TRBD1. V lost 1 base and J lost 5; bases outside the gene matches: 16. Germline-derived CDR1 and CDR2 are KGHSH and LQKENI. This CDR3 has 18 amino acids. CDR3 protein: CASSPRVARDRRSHEQYF. For the CDR3, the DNA is TGTGCCAGCTCACCACGGGTCGCCCGGGACAGGAGGTCCCACGAGCAGTACTTC.

This clone turned up a few times. The rearrangement joins TRBV29-1 to TRBJ2-7; TRBD2 might be the D (5 bases). Germline V CDR1 and CDR2: SQVTM, ANQGSEA. The CDR3 contains 14 residues. Trimming removed 6 bases at V and 4 bases at J, with 19 bases between. The CDR3 coding sequence is TGCAGCGTCCGATCGGCGGGCGGAGGTTACGAGCAGTACTTC. Translating gives CSVRSAGGGYEQYF.

The DNA for the CDR3 is TGTGCCAGCCGACCGACTCCGACGAGCTCCTACGAGCAGTACTTC. Protein product: CASRPTPTSSYEQYF. The chain has TRBV2 and TRBJ2-7; no firm D call. CDR1 and CDR2 from the germline V gene are SNHLY and FYNNEI. The V and J ends lost 8 bases and 0 bases respectively, with 17 bases between them. The CDR3 spans 15 residues.

This clone has a handful of counts. This chain uses TRBV5-4 with TRBJ1-1; D call uncertain. There are 15 residues in the CDR3. Looked up from germline, CDR1 is SGHNT and CDR2 is YYREEE (reference sequence). Trimming left V 4 bases short and J 0 bases short, with 13 bases between. The CDR3 sequence: CASSGREAMNTEAFF. CDR3 sequence (DNA): TGTGCCAGCAGCGGCCGGGAAGCAATGAACACTGAAGCTTTCTTT.

V is TRBV30 and J is TRBJ2-6; maybe TRBD2 (6 bases). V gave up 0 bases and J gave up 2 bases, with 8 bases separating them. The length of the CDR3 is 15 residues. The V gene's germline CDR1 is GTSNPN and CDR2 SVGIG (reference sequence). CDR3 in amino acids: CAWSVGGTGANVLTF. Written as DNA, the CDR3 is TGTGCCTGGAGTGTTGGGGGGACTGGGGCCAACGTCCTGACTTTC.